These 22 T cell receptor beta chains originate from one sample sequenced in a study of blood T cell repertoires in COVID-19. TCRdb keeps only in-frame clones here, not all; method: immunoSEQ multiplex PCR. The sample has 100,000 to 150,000 clones; around 90% are singletons. The specimen was peripheral blood. The receptors come from a man aged 50 or older with COVID-19, enrolled during active disease.

The genes are TRBV12-3 or TRBV12-4 and TRBJ2-1; D uncertain. The CDR3 loop spans 13 amino acids. Between the trimmed V and J ends, which lost 5 bases and 5 bases, there was a span of 10 bases. The CDR3 DNA is TGTGCCAGCAGTCATTACCAGAACAATGAGCAGTTCTTC. Its translation: CASSHYQNNEQFF.

This rearrangement joins TRBV6-5 to TRBJ1-1; TRBD1 is a possible D gene (5 bases). Germline V gives CDR1 MNHEY, CDR2 SVGAGI. There are 15 residues in the CDR3. V was trimmed by 6 bases and J by 5 bases, leaving 19 bases between them. CDR3 in amino acids: CASSDLGQGRTEAFF. CDR3 DNA sequence: TGTGCCAGCAGCGATCTTGGACAAGGAAGGACTGAAGCTTTCTTT.

The V call is TRBV19, the J call TRBJ2-5; TRBD1 is a possible D gene (6 bases). Germline lookup yields CDR1 LNHDA and CDR2 SQIVND (reference sequence). The CDR3 runs to 15 residues. V lost 5 bases and J lost 2, with 15 bases in between. Written as DNA, the CDR3 is TGTGCCAGTAGTGGCGTGGGGGCGGAACAAGAGACCCAGTACTTC. Its translation: CASSGVGAEQETQYF.

DNA for the CDR3: TGTGCCAGCTCACCAGGGACAGGTCTTCACAATGAGCAGTTCTTC. It is translated as CASSPGTGLHNEQFF. The V and J genes are TRBV18 and TRBJ2-1; 8 bases are shared with TRBD1. The CDR3 is made up of 15 amino acids. Trimming took 2 bases from V and 5 from J; bases not matched to a gene: 5. The germline gives CDR1 KGHSH, CDR2 LQKENI. Full variable domain (missing parts from reference TRBV18 and TRBJ2-1): NAGVMQNPRHLVRRRGQEARLRCSPMKGHSHVYWYRQLPEEGLKFMVYLQKENIIDESGMPKERFSAEFPKEGPSILRIQQVVRGDSAAYFCASSPGTGLHNEQFFGPGTRLTVL.

The rearrangement uses TRBV5-6 and TRBJ2-7; 9 bases fit TRBD1. V trimming: 4 bases; J trimming: 4 bases; junction bases outside the gene matches: 9. The CDR3 has 15 residues. Germline CDR1 and CDR2: SGHDT and YYEEEE. CDR3 sequence (DNA): TGTGCCAGCAGCAAGACGGGACAGGGTCGGTACGAGCAGTACGTC. This translates into CASSKTGQGRYEQYV.

The V and J genes are TRBV11-2 and TRBJ2-7; D might be TRBD2 (5 bases). Germline CDR1 reads SGHAT; CDR2 reads FQNNGV. With 3 bases removed from V and 6 bases from J, the gap between germline ends came to 15 bases. CDR3 size: 14 residues. Here the CDR3 reads CASSFGLREGEQYF. The CDR3, as DNA: TGTGCCAGCAGCTTTGGTCTCCGGGAAGGCGAGCAGTACTTC.

This chain joins TRBV4-1 and TRBJ2-3; D may be TRBD2 (6 bases). The CDR3 is made up of 15 amino acids. V lost 3 bases and J 3 bases, leaving 13 bases between the germline ends. Germline loops: CDR1 MGHRA, CDR2 YSYEKL. CDR3 protein: CASSQSGTRTDTQYF. CDR3 sequence (DNA): TGCGCCAGCAGCCAGTCCGGGACTCGGACAGATACGCAGTATTTT.

This rearrangement joins TRBV30 to TRBJ1-3; the D is unclear. The CDR3 is 15 amino acids. V lost 3 bases and J lost 2, with 14 bases in between. Germline V lookup: CDR1 GTSNPN, CDR2 SVGIG (reference sequence). CDR3 nucleotides: TGTGCCTGGAGAGCTGCCGGGAGGACTGGAAACACCATATATTTT. It codes for CAWRAAGRTGNTIYF.

The CDR3 protein is CASSLRASEAEQFF. In DNA form, the CDR3 reads TGTGCCAGCAGCTTAAGGGCTAGCGAGGCTGAGCAGTTCTTC. The rearrangement uses TRBV7-3 and TRBJ2-1; D perhaps matches TRBD2 (6 bases). With 1 base removed from V and 9 bases from J, the gap between germline ends came to 13 bases. CDR1 and CDR2 (germline): SGHTA, FQGTGA. This CDR3 has 14 residues.

The chain recombines TRBV30 with TRBJ2-1, with D possibly matching TRBD1 (6 bases). There are 13 residues in the CDR3. V lost 1 base and J lost 2, with 6 bases in between. In germline, CDR1 is GTSNPN, CDR2 SVGIG (reference sequence). CDR3 sequence reads: CAWSGTAYNEQFF. As DNA, the CDR3 is TGTGCCTGGAGTGGGACAGCCTACAATGAGCAGTTCTTC.

This clone was seen more than once but under ten times. This chain connects TRBV27 to TRBJ1-1; 12 bases align to TRBD1. Germline-derived CDR1 and CDR2 are MNHEY and SMNVEV (reference sequence). Germline trimming cut 3 bases from V and 0 bases from J; bases unmatched to any gene: 5. The CDR3 runs to 17 residues. CDR3 in amino acids: CASSLGQGAGLNTEAFF. In nucleotides, the CDR3 is TGTGCCAGCAGTTTGGGACAGGGGGCCGGGTTGAACACTGAAGCTTTCTTT.

The chain recombines TRBV7-8 with TRBJ2-5, with a tentative D call TRBD1 (6 bases). V lost 4 bases to trimming and J lost 2 bases, with 14 bases between them. Germline CDR1 and CDR2: SGHVS and FQNEAQ. This CDR3 spans 15 amino acids. CDR3 nucleotide sequence: TGTGCCAGCAGCTCACTCCGGGACACGCAAGAGACCCAGTACTTC. Protein product: CASSSLRDTQETQYF.

The rearrangement links TRBV19 to TRBJ2-1; 7 bases map to TRBD2. The CDR3 totals 16 residues. CDR1 and CDR2 from the germline V gene are LNHDA and SQIVND (reference sequence). Trimming at V came to 10 bases and at J to 6 bases, leaving 18 bases not matched to a gene. This CDR3 reads CATTDVGGPEGNEQFF. CDR3 nucleotide sequence: TGTGCCACCACGGACGTGGGAGGGCCGGAAGGCAATGAGCAGTTCTTC.

The chain recombines TRBV7-2 with TRBJ2-7; TRBD1 is a possible D gene (6 bases). The V and J ends lost 4 bases and 4 bases respectively, with 14 bases between them. Germline assignment: CDR1 SGHTA and CDR2 FQGNSA. CDR3 size: 14 residues. The CDR3, as DNA: TGTGCCAGCAGCTCGCCGGGACATCTTTACGAGCAGTACTTC. Translation gives CASSSPGHLYEQYF.

The table lists this clone with a count of one. CDR3 residues: CASSIGGVRQETQYF. The DNA of the CDR3 is TGTGCCAGTAGTATCGGGGGGGTCCGCCAAGAGACCCAGTACTTC. The V call is TRBV19, the J call TRBJ2-5; 8 bases align to TRBD2. V was clipped by 3 bases and J by 1 base; unmatched bases: 4. Germline-derived CDR1 and CDR2 are LNHDA and SQIVND (reference sequence). This CDR3 is built from 15 residues.

This sequence joins TRBV4-1 and TRBJ2-1, with TRBD2 matching 8 bases. Unmatched junction bases numbered 10, after V lost 6 bases and J lost 6 bases. Germline V gives CDR1 MGHRA, CDR2 YSYEKL. CDR3 size: 15 residues. CDR3 nucleotides: TGCGCCAGCAGACTAGCGGCCCTCCCCCCCAATGAGCAGTTCTTC. This gives the protein CASRLAALPPNEQFF.

The chain recombines TRBV5-1 with TRBJ2-3; 11 bases match TRBD2. Germline V gene data show CDR1 as SGHRS and CDR2 as YFSETQ. The CDR3 is made up of 16 amino acids. V lost 4 bases to trimming and J lost 4 bases; unmatched junction nucleotides: 8. The DNA for the CDR3 is TGCGCCAGCAGCCCAGTAGCGGGAGGGCCTGCAGATACGCAGTATTTT. This sequence encodes CASSPVAGGPADTQYF.

The gene calls are TRBV6-2 or TRBV6-3 and TRBJ1-1, with 11 bases that match TRBD1. Per germline, CDR1 MNHEY and CDR2 SVGEGT. V dropped 4 bases and J dropped 5; count of bases not matched to a gene: 3. This CDR3 has 14 residues. CDR3 residues: CASSSGTGGTEAFF. CDR3 DNA sequence: TGTGCCAGCAGTTCCGGGACAGGGGGTACTGAAGCTTTCTTT.

This sequence joins TRBV2 and TRBJ1-4; D is perhaps TRBD1 (5 bases). The V gene's germline CDR1 is SNHLY and CDR2 FYNNEI. CDR3 length: 15 residues. V lost 10 bases, J lost 2 bases, and 17 bases lay in between. CDR3 coding DNA: TGTGCCACCTCCCCGGGGGTCAAGACTAATGAAAAACTGTTTTTT. Translated: CATSPGVKTNEKLFF.

V and J are TRBV6-4 and TRBJ2-6; tentative D call: TRBD1 (6 bases). Trimming pared 4 bases from V and 0 bases from J, leaving 7 bases between. This CDR3 has 15 amino acids. The germline gives CDR1 MRHNA, CDR2 SNTAGT. The CDR3 is CASSGGGSGANVLTF. CDR3 DNA: TGTGCCAGCAGTGGAGGGGGCTCTGGGGCCAACGTCCTGACTTTC.

CDR3 bases: TGTGCCATCAGTGGGCAGGGGGCCGACACCGGGGAGCTGTTTTTT. This encodes CAISGQGADTGELFF. The genes are TRBV10-3 and TRBJ2-2, with TRBD1 identical over 8 bases. The ends lost 4 bases at V and 3 bases at J; junction bases unmatched: 4. The CDR3 loop spans 15 amino acids. Germline V gene sequence: CDR1 ENHRY, CDR2 SYGVKD.

The chain recombines TRBV6-5 with TRBJ2-5; D possibly corresponds to TRBD1 (7 bases). The CDR3 loop spans 13 amino acids. The germline V and J ends were trimmed by 6 bases and 5 bases, with 13 bases remaining between them. The germline CDR1 and CDR2 sequences are MNHEY and SVGAGI. As DNA, the CDR3 is TGTGCCAGCAGGAAACAGGGGAGGGAGACCCAGTACTTC. Its translation: CASRKQGRETQYF.